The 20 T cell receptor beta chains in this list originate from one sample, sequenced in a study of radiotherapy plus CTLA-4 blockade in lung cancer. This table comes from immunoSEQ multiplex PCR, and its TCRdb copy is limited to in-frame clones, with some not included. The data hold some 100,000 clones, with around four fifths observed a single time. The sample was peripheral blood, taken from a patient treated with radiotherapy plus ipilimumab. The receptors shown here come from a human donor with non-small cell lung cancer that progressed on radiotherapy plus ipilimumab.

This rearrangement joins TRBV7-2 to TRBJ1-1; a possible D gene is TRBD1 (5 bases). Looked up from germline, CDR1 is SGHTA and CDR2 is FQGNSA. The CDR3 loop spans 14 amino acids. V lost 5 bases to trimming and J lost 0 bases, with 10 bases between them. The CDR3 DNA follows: TGTGCCAGCAGCCCCCAGGGCTTGAACACTGAAGCTTTCTTT. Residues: CASSPQGLNTEAFF.

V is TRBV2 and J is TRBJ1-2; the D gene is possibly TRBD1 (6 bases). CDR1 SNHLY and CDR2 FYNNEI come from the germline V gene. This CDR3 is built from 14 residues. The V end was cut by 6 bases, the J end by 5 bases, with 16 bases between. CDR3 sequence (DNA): TGTGCCAGCAGCGCCCTCGGAGGGGGATATGGCTACACCTTC. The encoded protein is CASSALGGGYGYTF.

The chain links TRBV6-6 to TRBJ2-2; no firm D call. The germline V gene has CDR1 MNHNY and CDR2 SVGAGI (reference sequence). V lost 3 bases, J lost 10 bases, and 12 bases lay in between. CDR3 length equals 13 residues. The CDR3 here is CASSYGSTEELFF. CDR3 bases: TGTGCCAGCAGTTATGGATCGACGGAGGAGCTGTTTTTT.

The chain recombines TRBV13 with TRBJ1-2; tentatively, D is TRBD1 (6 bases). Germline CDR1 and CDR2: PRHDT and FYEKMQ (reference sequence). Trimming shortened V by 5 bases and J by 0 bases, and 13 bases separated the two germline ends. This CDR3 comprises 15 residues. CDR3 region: CASSPRQETNYGYTF. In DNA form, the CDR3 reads TGTGCCAGCAGCCCCCGACAGGAGACTAACTATGGCTACACCTTC.

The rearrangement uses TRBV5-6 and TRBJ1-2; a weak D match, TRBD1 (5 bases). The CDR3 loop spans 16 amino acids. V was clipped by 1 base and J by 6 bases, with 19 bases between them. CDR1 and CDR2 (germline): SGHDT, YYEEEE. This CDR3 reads CASSLLLTGTPDGYTF. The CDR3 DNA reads TGTGCCAGCAGCTTGCTCCTGACCGGGACCCCCGATGGCTACACCTTC.

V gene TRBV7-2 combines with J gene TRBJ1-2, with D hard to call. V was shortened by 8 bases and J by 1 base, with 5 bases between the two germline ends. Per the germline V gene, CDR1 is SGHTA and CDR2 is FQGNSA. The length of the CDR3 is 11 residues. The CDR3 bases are TGTGCCAGCGGGAATAACTATGGCTACACCTTC. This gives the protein CASGNNYGYTF.

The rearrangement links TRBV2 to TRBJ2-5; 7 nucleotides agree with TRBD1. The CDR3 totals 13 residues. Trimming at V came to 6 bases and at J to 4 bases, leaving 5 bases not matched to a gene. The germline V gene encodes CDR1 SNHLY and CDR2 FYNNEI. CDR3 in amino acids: CASRRRTGETQYF. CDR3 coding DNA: TGTGCCAGCAGGCGAAGGACAGGAGAGACCCAGTACTTC.

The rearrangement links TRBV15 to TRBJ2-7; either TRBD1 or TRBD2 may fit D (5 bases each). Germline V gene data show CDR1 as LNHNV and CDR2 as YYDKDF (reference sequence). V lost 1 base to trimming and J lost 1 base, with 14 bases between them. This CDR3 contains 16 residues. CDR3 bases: TGTGCCACCAGCAGAGGGGAGACAGCTCGTTCCTACGAGCAGTACTTC. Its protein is CATSRGETARSYEQYF.

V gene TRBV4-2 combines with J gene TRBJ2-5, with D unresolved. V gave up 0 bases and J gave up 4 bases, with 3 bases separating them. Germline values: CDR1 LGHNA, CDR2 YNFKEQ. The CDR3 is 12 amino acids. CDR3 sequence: CASSQDRETQYF. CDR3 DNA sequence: TGTGCCAGCAGCCAAGATCGAGAGACCCAGTACTTC.

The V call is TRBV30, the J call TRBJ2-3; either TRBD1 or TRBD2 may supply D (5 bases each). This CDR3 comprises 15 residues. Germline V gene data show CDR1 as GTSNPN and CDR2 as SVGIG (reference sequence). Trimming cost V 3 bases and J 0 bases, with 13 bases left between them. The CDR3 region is CAWSGADTSTDTQYF. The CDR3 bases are TGTGCCTGGAGCGGGGCCGATACGAGCACAGATACGCAGTATTTT.

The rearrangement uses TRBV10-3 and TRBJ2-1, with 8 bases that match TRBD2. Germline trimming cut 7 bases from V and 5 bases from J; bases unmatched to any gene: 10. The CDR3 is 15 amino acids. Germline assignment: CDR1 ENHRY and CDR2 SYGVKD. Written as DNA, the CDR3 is TGTGCCATCACCGGTGGGACTAGTTGGAACAATGAGCAGTTCTTC. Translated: CAITGGTSWNNEQFF.

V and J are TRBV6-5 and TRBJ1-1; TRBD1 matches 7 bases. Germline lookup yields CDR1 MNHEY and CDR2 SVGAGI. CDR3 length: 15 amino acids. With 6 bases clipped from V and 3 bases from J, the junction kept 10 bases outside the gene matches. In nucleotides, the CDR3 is TGTGCCAGCAGGGGGGAGGGGGCGAGGGACACTGAAGCTTTCTTT. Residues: CASRGEGARDTEAFF.

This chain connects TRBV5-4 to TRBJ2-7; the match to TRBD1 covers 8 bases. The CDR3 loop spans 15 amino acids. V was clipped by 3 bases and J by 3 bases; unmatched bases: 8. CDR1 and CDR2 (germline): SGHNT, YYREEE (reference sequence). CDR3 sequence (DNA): TGTGCCAGCAGCTCGGGGGCAGGGGGCATCTACGAGCAGTACTTC. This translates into CASSSGAGGIYEQYF.

The CDR3 spells CASGRRVAAGELFF. As DNA, the CDR3 is TGTGCCAGCGGGCGGCGGGTAGCGGCCGGGGAGCTGTTTTTT. The chain recombines TRBV7-8 with TRBJ2-2; D is perhaps TRBD2 (6 bases). Trimming took off 8 bases at V and 6 bases at J, with 16 bases between the two ends. CDR1 is SGHVS, CDR2 FQNEAQ, per germline. This CDR3 comprises 14 residues.

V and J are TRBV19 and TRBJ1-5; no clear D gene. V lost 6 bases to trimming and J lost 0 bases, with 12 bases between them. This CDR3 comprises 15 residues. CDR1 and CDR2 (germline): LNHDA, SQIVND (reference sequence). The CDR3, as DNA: TGTGCCAGTAGCCTATCAGGACGTAGCAATCAGCCCCAGCATTTT. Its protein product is CASSLSGRSNQPQHF.

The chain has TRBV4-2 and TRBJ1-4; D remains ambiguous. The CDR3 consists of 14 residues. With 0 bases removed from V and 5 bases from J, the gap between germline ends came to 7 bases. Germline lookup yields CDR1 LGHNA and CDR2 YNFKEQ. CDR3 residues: CASSQDVANEKLFF. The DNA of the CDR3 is TGTGCCAGCAGCCAAGATGTGGCAAATGAAAAACTGTTTTTT.

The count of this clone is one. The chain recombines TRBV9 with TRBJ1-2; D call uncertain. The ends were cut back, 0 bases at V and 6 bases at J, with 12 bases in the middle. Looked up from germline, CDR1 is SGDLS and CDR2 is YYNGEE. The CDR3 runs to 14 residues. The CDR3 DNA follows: TGTGCCAGCAGCGTAGGGGGAACAGCAGATGGCTACACCTTC. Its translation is CASSVGGTADGYTF.

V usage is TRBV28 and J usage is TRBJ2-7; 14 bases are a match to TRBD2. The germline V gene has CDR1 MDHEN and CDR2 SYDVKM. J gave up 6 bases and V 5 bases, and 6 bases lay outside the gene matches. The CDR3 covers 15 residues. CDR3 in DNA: TGTGCCAGCAGTCCCCCGGGACTAGCGGGGGCCGAGCAGTACTTC. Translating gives CASSPPGLAGAEQYF.

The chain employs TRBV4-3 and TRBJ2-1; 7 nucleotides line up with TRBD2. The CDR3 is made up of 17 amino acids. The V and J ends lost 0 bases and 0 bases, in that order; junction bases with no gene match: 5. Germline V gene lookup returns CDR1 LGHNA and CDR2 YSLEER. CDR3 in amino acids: CASSQDASGNSYNEQFF. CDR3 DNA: TGCGCCAGCAGCCAAGATGCTAGCGGTAACTCCTACAATGAGCAGTTCTTC.

CDR3 nucleotide sequence: TGTGCCAGCAGCTTAGCGCGGCAGGGGGTGACTGAAGCTTTCTTT. Protein: CASSLARQGVTEAFF. V and J are TRBV7-2 and TRBJ1-1, with 7 bases matching TRBD1. The ends lost 0 bases at V and 5 bases at J; junction bases unmatched: 6. CDR1 is SGHTA, CDR2 FQGNSA, per germline. CDR3 length: 15 residues.